This entry lists 11 T cell receptor beta chains sequenced from one sample in a study of shared clonotypes between healthy human individuals. Clones were read by immunoSEQ multiplex PCR, and TCRdb kept only the in-frame ones, dropping some. The table has about 320,000 clones, roughly 84% seen once. The sample consisted of memory CD8+ T cells sorted from blood. Subset noted: CD45RO+ cells pooled with CCR7-negative TemRA cells. Every receptor here comes from a man between 18 and 29 years old in good health.

This chain connects TRBV6-1 to TRBJ2-7; no clear D. Trimming cost V 1 base and J 0 bases, with 7 bases left between them. Germline values: CDR1 MNHNS, CDR2 SASEGT. This CDR3 has 14 residues. CDR3 DNA sequence: TGTGCCAGCAGTGAAGTTGTAGGCTCCTACGAGCAGTACTTC. Residues: CASSEVVGSYEQYF.

This sequence joins TRBV7-6 and TRBJ2-7; no definite D call. Trimming cost V 2 bases and J 5 bases, with 16 bases left between them. Germline V gene sequence: CDR1 SGHVS, CDR2 FNYEAQ. The CDR3 runs to 15 residues. In nucleotides, the CDR3 is TGTGCCAGCAGCTTACCGTCAGGCCGTTCGGACGAGCAGTACTTC. It encodes CASSLPSGRSDEQYF.

This clone was seen just once. This chain links TRBV15 with TRBJ2-7; 7 nucleotides line up with TRBD2. CDR3 length: 15 residues. CDR1 is LNHNV, CDR2 YYDKDF, per germline (reference sequence). V was pared by 5 bases and J by 0 bases, with 7 bases of the junction left unmatched. The CDR3 region has the DNA TGTGCCACCAGCTTCGGAGCGGGAAGCTCCTACGAGCAGTACTTC. Its translation is CATSFGAGSSYEQYF.

Turning to this clone: One end of the junction fails to match germline, which may point to a read error. The chain couples TRBV7-7 to TRBJ2-2; 7 bases are a match to TRBD1. Germline V CDR1 and CDR2: SSHAT, FNYEAQ (reference sequence). This CDR3 has 17 residues. CDR3 sequence reads: CASSRGWTGANTGELFF. CDR3 sequence (DNA): TGTGCTAGCAGCCGAGGATGGACAGGAGCGAACACCGGGGAGCTGTTTTTT. The complete variable domain, with remaining parts taken from reference TRBV7-7 and TRBJ2-2, reads GAGVSQSPRYKVTKRGQDVTLRCDPISSHATLYWYQQALGQGPEFLTYFNYEAQPDKSGLPSDRFSAERPEGSISTLTIQRTEQRDSAMYRCASSRGWTGANTGELFFGEGSRLTVL.

This clone has a single count. This chain uses TRBV13 with TRBJ2-3, with 8 positions matching TRBD2. The length of the CDR3 is 14 residues. Per germline, CDR1 PRHDT and CDR2 FYEKMQ (reference sequence). With V trimmed by 8 bases and J by 4 bases, 8 bases remained unmatched. This CDR3 reads CASGLRGGPDTQYF. CDR3 bases: TGTGCCAGCGGCCTCCGGGGGGGACCAGATACGCAGTATTTT.

The chain recombines TRBV7-9 with TRBJ2-1; unclear D gene. CDR3 length: 15 residues. The germline V gene encodes CDR1 SEHNR and CDR2 FQNEAQ (reference sequence). Trimming removed 5 bases from V and 9 bases from J, with 20 bases in between. CDR3: CASSHSGPTEGEQFF. DNA of the CDR3: TGTGCCAGCAGCCACTCCGGGCCCACCGAAGGTGAGCAGTTCTTC.

The chain has TRBV4-1 and TRBJ2-5; TRBD2 is a possible D gene (6 bases). Trimming removed 0 bases at V and 4 bases at J, with 21 bases between. The CDR3 spans 18 residues. Looked up from germline, CDR1 is MGHRA and CDR2 is YSYEKL. CDR3 amino acids: CASSQDPSSDMTRETQYF. The CDR3 DNA reads TGCGCCAGCAGCCAAGATCCGTCTAGCGATATGACCCGAGAGACCCAGTACTTC.

This chain joins TRBV6-4 and TRBJ2-7; 10 bases agree with TRBD2. CDR3 length: 14 residues. V was clipped by 9 bases and J by 2 bases; unmatched bases: 7. Germline V gene data show CDR1 as MRHNA and CDR2 as SNTAGT. In DNA, the CDR3 is TGTGCCAGGACTGGGACTAGCGAGACCTACGAGCAGTACTTC. It is translated as CARTGTSETYEQYF.

This clone was seen only once. The chain carries TRBV7-6 and TRBJ1-4; D is undetermined. The germline V gene encodes CDR1 SGHVS and CDR2 FNYEAQ. The CDR3 has 15 amino acids. Deletions cut 1 base from V and 4 bases from J, with 10 bases between. CDR3 sequence: CASSLEAWDNEKLFF. CDR3 nucleotides: TGTGCCAGCAGCTTAGAGGCGTGGGATAATGAAAAACTGTTTTTT.

A remark on this clone: One junction end disagrees with the germline gene, perhaps due to a read error. The chain has TRBV7-9 and TRBJ1-2, with D unclear. This CDR3 contains 12 residues. From germline, CDR1 is SEHNR and CDR2 FQNEAQ (reference sequence). This chain's CDR3 is CASSLERLNSAF. The CDR3 DNA sequence: TGTGCCAGCAGCTTAGAACGGCTCAATTCCGCCTTC.

The gene calls are TRBV2 and TRBJ2-5; TRBD2 matches at 8 bases. Germline CDR1 is SNHLY and CDR2 is FYNNEI. V shed 4 bases and J 2 bases; nucleotides not matched to a gene: 9. CDR3 size: 16 residues. The chain's CDR3 is CASSVLGGGSQETQYF. The CDR3 nucleotides read TGTGCCAGCAGTGTCCTCGGGGGGGGATCTCAAGAGACCCAGTACTTC. The complete variable domain, with remaining parts taken from reference TRBV2 and TRBJ2-5, reads EPEVTQTPSHQVTQMGQEVILRCVPISNHLYFYWYRQILGQKVEFLVSFYNNEISEKSEIFDDQFSVERPDGSNFTLKIRSTKLEDSAMYFCASSVLGGGSQETQYFGPGTRLLVL.